Detailed here is one T cell receptor (beta chain). Antigen: not known. This sample is part of a study of shared clonotypes between healthy human individuals. Overall study findings and caveats: Donor clonotype sharing was expected to depend on sequencing depth.

The germline CDR1 and CDR2 sequences are MDHEN and SYDVKM. Trimming cost V 8 bases and J 7 bases, with 14 bases left between them. CDR3 length: 13 residues. Free of recent acute infections or vaccinations, the donors were healthy HIV-negative adults. Each donor was a Caucasian adult residing in Nashville, Tennessee. Every unsorted PBMC PCR replicate was loaded with around 0.3 ug DNA, approximately 30,000 T cell genomes. Profiled with immunoSEQ multiplex PCR; TCRdb holds only in-frame clones, not every one. The sample lists approximately 500,000 clones, about 72% occurring once. The clonotype originates from a woman aged 40 to 50 in good health. Some clones in this sample may be carry-over from other donors' samples. The chain employs TRBV28 and TRBJ1-4; no reliable D call. Sequenced material: PBMCs. The CDR3 region is CASSFPSAEKLFF. In DNA, the CDR3 is TGTGCCAGCTCGTTTCCTTCCGCTGAAAAACTGTTTTTT.